This T cell receptor beta chain was found in a study of metastatic and nonmetastatic thyroid tumors. Looking at the study overall: Samples came from malignant and benign thyroid patients, and repertoires were compared across blood and tumor or nodule tissue. Study results and limitations: It was reported that TCR beta diversity was significantly higher in malignant thyroid tumors than benign nodules, in blood and tumor.

As concerns this clone: The antigen is unknown.

As originally analysed: The study took CDR3 differences across clinicopathological groups and made a distant-metastasis classifier for papillary thyroid cancer from them. TCRdb re-called the PCR reads with MiXCR. These V and J calls are TCRdb output, not the study's own analysis. The sample carries around 15,000 clones, less than 25% recorded once. The V gene's germline CDR1 is KGHSH and CDR2 LQKENI. V was pared by 5 bases and J by 5 bases, with 16 bases between. There are 14 residues in the CDR3. Thyroid surgery took place with no prior treatment in any patient. The V call is TRBV18, the J call TRBJ2-7; perhaps TRBD2 as D (6 bases). Sequenced input: tumor tissue. This TCR came from a male donor with papillary thyroid cancer or a benign thyroid nodule (not recorded which). Some clones in this sample may be carry-over from other donors' samples. The CDR3 region is CASSYSGGSDEQYF. The CDR3 bases are TGTGCCAGCTCATACTCCGGAGGGTCGGACGAGCAGTACTTC. The full variable domain, completed using reference TRBV18 and TRBJ2-7, is NAGVMQNPRHLVRRRGQEARLRCSPMKGHSHVYWYRQLPEEGLKFMVYLQKENIIDESGMPKERFSAEFPKEGPSILRIQQVVRGDSAAYFCASSYSGGSDEQYFGPGTRLTVT.